This TCR beta chain was sequenced during a study of shared clonotypes between healthy human individuals. The V end was cut by 0 bases, the J end by 11 bases, with 17 bases between. Germline V gene data show CDR1 as SGDLS and CDR2 as YYNGEE. The CDR3 spans 14 residues. General observations from the study: Sequencing depth was predicted to influence how clonotypes are shared among donors.

This clone has only one observation. The target antigen is unknown. TCRdb keeps only in-frame clones here, not all; method: immunoSEQ multiplex PCR. The table has around 600,000 clones, approximately 97% seen once; the top ten hold about 0.06%. This sequence originates from a woman aged 30 to 39 in good health. The source material was naive CD4+ T cells sorted from blood. Subset here: CD45RA+ positively selected. The genes are TRBV9 and TRBJ1-2; D unresolved. CDR3 loop: CASSVGVSGPRYTF. The CDR3 nucleotides are TGTGCCAGCAGCGTAGGGGTTTCAGGACCGCGGTACACCTTC.